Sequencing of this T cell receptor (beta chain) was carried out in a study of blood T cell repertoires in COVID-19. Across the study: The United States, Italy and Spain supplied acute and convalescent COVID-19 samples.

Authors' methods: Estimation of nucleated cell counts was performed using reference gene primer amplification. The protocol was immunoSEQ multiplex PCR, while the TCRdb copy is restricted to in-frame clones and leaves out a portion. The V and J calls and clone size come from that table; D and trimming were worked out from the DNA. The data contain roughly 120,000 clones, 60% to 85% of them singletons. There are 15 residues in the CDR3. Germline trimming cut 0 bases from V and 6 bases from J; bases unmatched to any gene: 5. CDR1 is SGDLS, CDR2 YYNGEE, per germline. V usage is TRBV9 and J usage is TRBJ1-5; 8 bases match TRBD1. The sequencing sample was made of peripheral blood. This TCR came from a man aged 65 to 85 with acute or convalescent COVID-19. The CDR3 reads CASSVEAGGGQPQHF. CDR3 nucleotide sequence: TGTGCCAGCAGCGTAGAGGCAGGGGGCGGTCAGCCCCAGCATTTT.